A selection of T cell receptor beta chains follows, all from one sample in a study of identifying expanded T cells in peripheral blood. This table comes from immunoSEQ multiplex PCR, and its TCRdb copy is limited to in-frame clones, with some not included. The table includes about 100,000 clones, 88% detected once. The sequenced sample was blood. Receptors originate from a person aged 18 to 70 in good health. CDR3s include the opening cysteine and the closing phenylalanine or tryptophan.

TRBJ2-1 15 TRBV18 CASSPEAGSYNEQFF
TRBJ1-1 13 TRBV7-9 CASSLGGTAEAFF
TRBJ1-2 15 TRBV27 CASSLSPWASYGYTF
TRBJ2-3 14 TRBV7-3 CASSSSRGSDTQYF
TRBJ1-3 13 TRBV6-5 CASRDRSGNTIYF
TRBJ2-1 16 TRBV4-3 CASTKGGPADGNEQFF
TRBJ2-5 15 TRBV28 CASRRLAGGQETQYF
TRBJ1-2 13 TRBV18 CASSPEVRYGYTF
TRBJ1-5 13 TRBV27 CASRGTGNQPQHF
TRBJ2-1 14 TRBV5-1 CASSLTTDYNEQFF
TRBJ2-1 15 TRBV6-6 CASSYRAGTYNEQFF
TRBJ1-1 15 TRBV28 CASSSGGPPNTEAFF
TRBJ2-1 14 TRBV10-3 CAISSAGTDNEQFF
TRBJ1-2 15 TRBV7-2 CASSSHRGDDYGYTF
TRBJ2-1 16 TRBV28 CASSLAVAGGLNEQFF
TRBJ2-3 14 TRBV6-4 CASSDTLGADTQYF
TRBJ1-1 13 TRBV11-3 CASSLNIFTEAFF
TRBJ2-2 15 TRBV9 CASSARQGASGELFF
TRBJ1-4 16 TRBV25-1 CASSEYRTGGFEKLFF
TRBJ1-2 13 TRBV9 CASSVDPRGGYTF
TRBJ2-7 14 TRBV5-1 CASGEDRISYEQYF
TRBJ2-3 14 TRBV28 CASSSRGERDTQYF
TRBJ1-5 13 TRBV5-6 CASSLSSNQPQHF
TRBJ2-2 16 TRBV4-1 CASRRTQGSSTGELFF
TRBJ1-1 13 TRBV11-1 CASSAGVNTEAFF
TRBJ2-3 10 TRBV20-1 CSGRDNTQYF
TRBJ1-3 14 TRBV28 CASSLLHGGNTIYF
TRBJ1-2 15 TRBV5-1 CASSSNPGQNYGYTF
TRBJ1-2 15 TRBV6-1 CASSEEGTANYGYTF
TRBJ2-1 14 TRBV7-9 CASSLHRTFNEQFF
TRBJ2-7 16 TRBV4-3 CASSQGLLEETYEQYF
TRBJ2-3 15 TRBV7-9 CASSLLGLGTDTQYF
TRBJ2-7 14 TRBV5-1 CASSFSTGGSEQYF
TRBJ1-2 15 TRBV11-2 CASSRTLTGGYGYTF
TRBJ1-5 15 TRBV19 CASSMGGDRNQPQHF
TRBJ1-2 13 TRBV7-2 CASSFGQGEGYTF
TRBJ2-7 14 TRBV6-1 CASSVTGMTYEQYF
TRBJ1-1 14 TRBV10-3 CAIRRQGAYTEAFF
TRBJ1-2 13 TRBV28 CASSGGLPYGYTF
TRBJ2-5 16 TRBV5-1 CASSLTLDPTRETQYF
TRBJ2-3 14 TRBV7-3 CASSLGLARDTQYF
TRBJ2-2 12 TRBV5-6 CASSRVAGELFF
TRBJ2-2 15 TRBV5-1 CASSHDRGDTGELFF
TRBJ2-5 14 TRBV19 CASKGLAGTETQYF
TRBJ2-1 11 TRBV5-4 CASSSDNEQFF
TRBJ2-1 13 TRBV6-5 CASSYVDREVQFF
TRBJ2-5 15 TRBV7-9 CASSSTGQVQETQYF
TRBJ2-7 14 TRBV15 CATSRDRGPWEQYF